Shown below are 30 T cell receptor beta chains from a single sample sequenced in a study of response to subunit inactivated influenza vaccine. One entry per CDR3 protein results from TCRdb running MiXCR on the RT-PCR reads. This table has more than 450,000 distinct CDR3 sequences, approximately 12% appearing once. The sequencing here drew on PBMCs from blood, taken on the day of vaccination. Receptor source: a man between 45 and 60 years old who received an inactivated influenza vaccine.

This CDR3 is CASRTDRLYEQYF. The CDR3 DNA is TGTGCCAGCAGAACGGACAGGCTATACGAGCAGTACTTC. The chain has TRBV6-2 or TRBV6-3 and TRBJ2-7, with 7 bases matching TRBD1. The V segment lost 6 bases and the J segment 4 bases; nucleotides outside the gene matches: 6. The CDR3 is 13 amino acids. The germline gives CDR1 MNHEY, CDR2 SVGEGT.

This clonotype was counted a few times. This sequence joins TRBV6-2 or TRBV6-3 and TRBJ2-5; tentative D call: TRBD1 (9 bases). The CDR3 totals 21 residues. Trimming removed 2 bases at V and 4 bases at J, with 32 bases between. Germline V gives CDR1 MNHEY, CDR2 SVGEGT. The CDR3, as DNA: TGTGCCAGCAGTTACGAGGACAGGGGATTAGCGGGACCCTTAAGTCGAGAGACCCAGTACTTC. Encoded protein: CASSYEDRGLAGPLSRETQYF.

The V gene is TRBV3-1, the J gene TRBJ1-1, with D possibly matching TRBD1 (6 bases). Germline loops: CDR1 LGHDT, CDR2 YNNKEL (reference sequence). There are 13 residues in the CDR3. V gave up 6 bases and J gave up 1 base, with 9 bases separating them. This CDR3 reads CASRRTANTEAFF. In DNA form, the CDR3 reads TGTGCCAGCAGGAGGACAGCGAACACTGAAGCTTTCTTT.

In this sample, this clonotype turned up many times. V gene TRBV28 combines with J gene TRBJ2-7; D gene uncertain. V was clipped by 2 bases and J by 3 bases, with 2 bases between them. The germline gives CDR1 MDHEN, CDR2 SYDVKM. The CDR3 consists of 11 residues. The CDR3 is CASSLNYEQYF. CDR3 DNA: TGTGCCAGCAGTTTAAACTACGAGCAGTACTTC.

V usage is TRBV6-1 and J usage is TRBJ2-1, with D hard to call. Germline lookup yields CDR1 MNHNS and CDR2 SASEGT. This CDR3 comprises 18 residues. V was pared by 7 bases and J by 5 bases, with 27 bases between. CDR3 sequence (DNA): TGTGCCAGCACCTATATGAGTGGGTGGAAAGGGTCCCACAATGAGCAGTTCTTC. Translated: CASTYMSGWKGSHNEQFF.

About this clonotype: This may stem from a read error, because a much larger clone lies one nucleotide away. This chain joins TRBV12-3 or TRBV12-4 and TRBJ2-7, with D uncertain. V gave up 6 bases and J gave up 1 base, with 13 bases separating them. The CDR3 spans 14 residues. CDR3 region: CASRPDVVSYEQYF. Here the CDR3 DNA reads TGTGCCAGCAGGCCGGACGTGGTGTCCTACGAGCAGTACTTC.

This clonotype was seen repeatedly, ten times or more. The CDR3 spells CATKVLAEGAMQYF. The DNA for the CDR3 is TGTGCCACCAAAGTGTTAGCGGAAGGGGCCATGCAGTACTTC. The chain links TRBV15 to TRBJ2-7; tentatively, D is TRBD2 (6 bases). Looked up from germline, CDR1 is LNHNV and CDR2 is YYDKDF (reference sequence). This CDR3 is built from 14 residues. V was clipped by 7 bases and J by 9 bases, with 22 bases between them.

This clonotype was seen at least ten times. This chain links TRBV4-3 with TRBJ2-1; 9 positions agree with TRBD2. This CDR3 has 17 amino acids. V shed 3 bases and J 3 bases; nucleotides not matched to a gene: 9. CDR1 and CDR2 from the germline V gene are LGHNA and YSLEER. The CDR3 protein is CASSQRLREGHYNEQFF. CDR3 coding DNA: TGCGCCAGCAGCCAGCGTTTGCGGGAGGGCCACTACAATGAGCAGTTCTTC.

This chain links TRBV7-9 with TRBJ2-7, with D uncertain. Germline CDR1 SEHNR, CDR2 FQNEAQ (reference sequence). This CDR3 has 14 amino acids. V was pared by 4 bases and J by 1 base, with 11 bases between. CDR3 sequence reads: CASSYSTLSYEQYF. In nucleotides, the CDR3 is TGTGCCAGCAGCTACTCGACACTTTCCTACGAGCAGTACTTC. The full variable domain, rest sourced from reference TRBV7-9 and TRBJ2-7, is DTGVSQNPRHKITKRGQNVTFRCDPISEHNRLYWYRQTLGQGPEFLTYFQNEAQLEKSRLLSDRFSAERPKGSFSTLEIQRTEQGDSAMYLCASSYSTLSYEQYFGPGTRLTVT.

The table lists this clonotype with a few counts. V gene TRBV12-3 or TRBV12-4 combines with J gene TRBJ1-2; D remains ambiguous. The V end lost 3 bases, the J end lost 8 bases, and 16 bases lay between the germline ends. The CDR3 runs to 14 residues. CDR3 sequence reads: CASSFYDIRRGYTF. The CDR3 nucleotides are TGTGCCAGCAGTTTTTACGACATTAGACGGGGCTACACCTTC.

The chain is built from TRBV24-1 and TRBJ2-7; possibly TRBD2 for D (5 bases). There are 15 residues in the CDR3. CDR1 and CDR2 (germline): KGHDR, SFDVKD. V was shortened by 2 bases and J by 0 bases, with 10 bases between the two germline ends. CDR3 sequence (DNA): TGTGCCACCAGTGATTGGACGGGGAACTCCTACGAGCAGTACTTC. This codes for CATSDWTGNSYEQYF.

CDR3 residues: CASMTIAGVRSSTQYF. The DNA for the CDR3 is TGTGCCAGCATGACGATAGCGGGAGTCCGATCTTCCACGCAGTATTTT. V and J are TRBV7-9 and TRBJ2-3; 9 bases map to TRBD2. CDR1 SEHNR and CDR2 FQNEAQ come from the germline V gene (reference sequence). The CDR3 has 16 residues. J was trimmed by 9 bases and V by 7 bases; bases with no gene match: 17.

This sequence joins TRBV27 and TRBJ1-2; TRBD1 might be the D (5 bases). Germline-derived CDR1 and CDR2 are MNHEY and SMNVEV (reference sequence). The CDR3 totals 13 residues. Trimming shortened V by 8 bases and J by 3 bases, and 13 bases separated the two germline ends. The CDR3 loop is CASQAQGDYGYTF. DNA of the CDR3: TGTGCCAGCCAGGCGCAGGGTGACTATGGCTACACCTTC.

The sample holds many counts of this clonotype. V and J are TRBV7-9 and TRBJ2-7, with D uncertain. Trimming left V 3 bases short and J 5 bases short, with 11 bases between. CDR1 is SEHNR, CDR2 FQNEAQ, per germline (reference sequence). The CDR3 is made up of 13 amino acids. CDR3 nucleotides: TGTGCCAGCAGCTTTAGGGTGTGGAACGAGCAGTACTTC. The encoded protein is CASSFRVWNEQYF.

This clonotype was observed a handful of times. The V gene is TRBV11-2, the J gene TRBJ2-7, with D uncertain. Per the germline V gene, CDR1 is SGHAT and CDR2 is FQNNGV. This CDR3 comprises 12 residues. The V end was cut by 3 bases, the J end by 3 bases, with 6 bases between. CDR3 sequence: CASSFGNYEQYF. CDR3 DNA sequence: TGTGCCAGCAGCTTCGGCAACTACGAGCAGTACTTC. Together with reference TRBV11-2 and TRBJ2-7, the CDR3 gives the full variable domain: EAGVAQSPRYKIIEKRQSVAFWCNPISGHATLYWYQQILGQGPKLLIQFQNNGVVDDSQLPKDRFSAERLKGVDSTLKIQPAKLEDSAVYLCASSFGNYEQYFGPGTRLTVT.

In this sample, this clonotype turned up many times. The chain links TRBV11-2 to TRBJ2-1; TRBD2 matches 11 bases. Looked up from germline, CDR1 is SGHAT and CDR2 is FQNNGV. The CDR3 totals 16 residues. Unmatched junction bases numbered 4, after V lost 4 bases and J lost 2 bases. CDR3 residues: CASSSRLAGPYNEQFF. In DNA form, the CDR3 reads TGTGCCAGCAGCTCGAGACTAGCGGGACCCTACAATGAGCAGTTCTTC.

The rearrangement uses TRBV27 and TRBJ2-3; the D is unclear. V was cut by 0 bases and J by 10 bases, with 11 bases left in between. Germline assignment: CDR1 MNHEY and CDR2 SMNVEV (reference sequence). CDR3 length: 13 amino acids. The CDR3 spells CASSLSRRGAQYF. The DNA of the CDR3 is TGTGCCAGCAGTTTATCTCGGCGTGGTGCGCAGTATTTT.

The chain links TRBV20-1 to TRBJ2-7, with 9 bases identical to TRBD1. This CDR3 has 17 residues. The germline CDR1 and CDR2 sequences are DFQATT and SNEGSKA (reference sequence). V lost 6 bases, J lost 3 bases, and 18 bases stayed unmatched. CDR3 bases: TGCAGTGCGCCAACCTTCTACGGGACAGGGCTAAACTACGAGCAGTACTTC. It is translated as CSAPTFYGTGLNYEQYF.

The V gene is TRBV12-3 or TRBV12-4, the J gene TRBJ1-5, with a weak D call TRBD1 (5 bases). V was shortened by 3 bases and J by 9 bases, with 15 bases between the two germline ends. The CDR3 is 14 residues long. CDR3: CASSFDSLWAPQHF. CDR3 nucleotides: TGTGCCAGCAGTTTTGACAGCCTCTGGGCGCCCCAGCATTTT.

The sample holds a few counts of this clonotype. This chain connects TRBV6-1 to TRBJ2-7; 9 nucleotides align to TRBD1. The CDR3 covers 19 residues. Germline values: CDR1 MNHNS, CDR2 SASEGT. Trimming at V came to 6 bases and at J to 2 bases, leaving 20 bases not matched to a gene. CDR3 DNA sequence: TGTGCCAGCAGAGGGACAGGGCCCCCTTCTACGGCCGACCCCTACGAGCAGTACTTC. The encoded protein is CASRGTGPPSTADPYEQYF.

The chain combines TRBV27 with TRBJ2-5; perhaps TRBD2 as D (5 bases). Germline values: CDR1 MNHEY, CDR2 SMNVEV (reference sequence). V lost 0 bases and J 5 bases, leaving 13 bases between the germline ends. The CDR3 is 15 amino acids. In nucleotides, the CDR3 is TGTGCCAGCAGTTTATCGGCTAGCTACCGGGAGACCCAGTACTTC. Protein sequence: CASSLSASYRETQYF.

The V and J genes are TRBV7-2 and TRBJ2-2, with a weak D call TRBD2 (6 bases). CDR1 is SGHTA, CDR2 FQGNSA, per germline. CDR3 size: 16 residues. Trimming pared 4 bases from V and 0 bases from J, leaving 12 bases between. This chain's CDR3 is CASSSRLVANTGELFF. CDR3 in DNA: TGTGCCAGCAGCTCAAGACTAGTCGCGAACACCGGGGAGCTGTTTTTT.

This clonotype was counted at least ten times. The CDR3 DNA is TGTGCCAGCAGCTTCAACTTAGCGGGAGACGATGAGCAGTTCTTC. Protein: CASSFNLAGDDEQFF. The chain uses TRBV11-2 and TRBJ2-1; the match to TRBD2 covers 9 bases. This CDR3 comprises 15 residues. V dropped 3 bases and J dropped 8; count of bases not matched to a gene: 8. CDR1 and CDR2 (germline): SGHAT, FQNNGV.

The chain recombines TRBV12-3 or TRBV12-4 with TRBJ1-1; tentatively, D is TRBD1 (6 bases). The CDR3 totals 15 residues. The ends were cut back, 4 bases at V and 4 bases at J, with 16 bases in the middle. CDR3 bases: TGTGCCAGCAGTTATAAAACAGGGCTGGGCACTGAAGCTTTCTTT. Protein: CASSYKTGLGTEAFF.

Points on this clonotype: One end of the junction does not line up with germline, which may come from a read error. This chain links TRBV6-2 or TRBV6-3 with TRBJ2-7; D may be TRBD2 (5 bases). The CDR3 totals 14 residues. Germline V gene lookup returns CDR1 MNHEY and CDR2 SVGEGT. In nucleotides, the CDR3 is TGTGCCAGCAGACGGTTCCTGGACTCCGACGAGCAGTACTTC. Translating it yields CASRRFLDSDEQYF.

V gene TRBV12-3 or TRBV12-4 combines with J gene TRBJ2-1, with 7 bases lining up with TRBD2. V lost 7 bases and J lost 4; bases outside the gene matches: 10. This CDR3 spans 15 amino acids. The chain's CDR3 is CASTTLPSGYNEQFF. CDR3 nucleotides: TGTGCCAGCACCACGTTACCTAGCGGATACAATGAGCAGTTCTTC.

This clonotype has just a few counts. CDR3 loop: CSARSGTSGEAFF. The CDR3 region has the DNA TGCAGTGCTAGGTCGGGGACCTCTGGTGAAGCTTTCTTT. The V gene is TRBV20-1, the J gene TRBJ1-1, with D possibly TRBD1 on 5 matching bases. Trimming removed 3 bases from V and 7 bases from J, with 15 bases in between. The CDR3 loop spans 13 amino acids. The V gene's germline CDR1 is DFQATT and CDR2 SNEGSKA (reference sequence).

The chain has TRBV2 and TRBJ1-1; D unresolved. This CDR3 has 11 amino acids. Germline V CDR1 and CDR2: SNHLY, FYNNEI. V lost 3 bases and J 8 bases, leaving 7 bases between the germline ends. CDR3 in DNA: TGTGCCAGCAGTGACCCGGCAGAAGCTTTCTTT. It translates to CASSDPAEAFF.

This chain connects TRBV18 to TRBJ1-1, with D maybe TRBD1 (6 bases). The CDR3 loop spans 14 amino acids. CDR1 and CDR2 (germline): KGHSH, LQKENI. Trimming removed 3 bases at V and 1 base at J, with 9 bases between. CDR3 protein: CASSPGQTNTEAFF. CDR3 coding DNA: TGTGCCAGCTCACCCGGACAGACGAACACTGAAGCTTTCTTT. Together with reference TRBV18 and TRBJ1-1, the CDR3 gives the full variable domain: NAGVMQNPRHLVRRRGQEARLRCSPMKGHSHVYWYRQLPEEGLKFMVYLQKENIIDESGMPKERFSAEFPKEGPSILRIQQVVRGDSAAYFCASSPGQTNTEAFFGQGTRLTVV.

This clonotype came up a few times. This chain joins TRBV11-2 and TRBJ1-5, with D possibly being TRBD1 (6 bases). V was clipped by 5 bases and J by 3 bases, with 14 bases between them. Germline V lookup: CDR1 SGHAT, CDR2 FQNNGV. This CDR3 region has 15 residues. CDR3 sequence reads: CASSPSVGANQPQHF. The CDR3 DNA reads TGTGCCAGCAGCCCAAGCGTGGGGGCCAATCAGCCCCAGCATTTT. The full variable domain, with the rest looked up from reference TRBV11-2 and TRBJ1-5, is EAGVAQSPRYKIIEKRQSVAFWCNPISGHATLYWYQQILGQGPKLLIQFQNNGVVDDSQLPKDRFSAERLKGVDSTLKIQPAKLEDSAVYLCASSPSVGANQPQHFGDGTRLSIL.